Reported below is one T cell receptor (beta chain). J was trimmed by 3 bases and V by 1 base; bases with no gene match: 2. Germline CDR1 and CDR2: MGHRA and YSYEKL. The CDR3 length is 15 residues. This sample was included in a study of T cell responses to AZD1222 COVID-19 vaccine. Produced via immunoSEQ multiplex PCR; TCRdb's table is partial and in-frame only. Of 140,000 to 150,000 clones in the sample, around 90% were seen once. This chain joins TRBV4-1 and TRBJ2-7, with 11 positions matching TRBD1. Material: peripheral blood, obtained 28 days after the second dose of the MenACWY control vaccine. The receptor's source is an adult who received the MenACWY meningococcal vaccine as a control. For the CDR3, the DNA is TGCGCCAGCAGCCAAGGGGACAGGGGGAGCTACGAGCAGTACTTC. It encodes CASSQGDRGSYEQYF.